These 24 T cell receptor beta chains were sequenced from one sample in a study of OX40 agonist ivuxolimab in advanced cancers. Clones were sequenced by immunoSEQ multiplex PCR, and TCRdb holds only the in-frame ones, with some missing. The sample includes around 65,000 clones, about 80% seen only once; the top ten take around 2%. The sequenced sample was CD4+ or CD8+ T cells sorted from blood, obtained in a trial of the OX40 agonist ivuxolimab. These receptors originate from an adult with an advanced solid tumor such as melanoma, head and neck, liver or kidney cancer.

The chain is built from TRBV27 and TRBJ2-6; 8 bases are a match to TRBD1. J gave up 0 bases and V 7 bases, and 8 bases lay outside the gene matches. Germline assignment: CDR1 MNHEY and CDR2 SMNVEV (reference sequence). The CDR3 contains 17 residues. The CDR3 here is CASKKGQASSGANVLTF. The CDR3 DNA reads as TGTGCCAGCAAAAAGGGACAGGCTAGCTCTGGGGCCAACGTCCTGACTTTC. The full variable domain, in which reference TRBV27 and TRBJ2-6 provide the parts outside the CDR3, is EAQVTQNPRYLITVTGKKLTVTCSQNMNHEYMSWYRQDPGLGLRQIYYSMNVEVTDKGDVPEGYKVSRKEKRNFPLILESPSPNQTSLYFCASKKGQASSGANVLTFGAGSRLTVL.

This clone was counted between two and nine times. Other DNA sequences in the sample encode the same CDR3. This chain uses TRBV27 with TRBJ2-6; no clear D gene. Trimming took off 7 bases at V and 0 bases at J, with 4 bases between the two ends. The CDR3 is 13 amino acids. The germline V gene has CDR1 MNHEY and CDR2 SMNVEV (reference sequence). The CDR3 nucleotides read TGTGCCAGCACCTCCTCTGGGGCCAACGTCCTGACTTTC. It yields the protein CASTSSGANVLTF.

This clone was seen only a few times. This CDR3 reads CASSPGGRANSPLHF. CDR3 DNA: TGTGCCAGCAGTCCCGGGGGCAGGGCGAATTCACCCCTCCACTTT. J is TRBJ1-6 and V is TRBV2; tentatively, D is TRBD1 (6 bases). The V and J ends lost 5 bases and 7 bases respectively, with 15 bases between them. The CDR3 covers 15 residues. Germline V gene data show CDR1 as SNHLY and CDR2 as FYNNEI.

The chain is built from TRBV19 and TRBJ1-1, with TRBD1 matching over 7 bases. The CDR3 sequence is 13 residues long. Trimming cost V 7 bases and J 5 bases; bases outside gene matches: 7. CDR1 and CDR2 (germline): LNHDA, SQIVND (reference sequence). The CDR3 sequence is CASKFSGGTEAFF. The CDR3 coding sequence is TGTGCCAGTAAGTTCTCAGGGGGGACTGAAGCTTTCTTT.

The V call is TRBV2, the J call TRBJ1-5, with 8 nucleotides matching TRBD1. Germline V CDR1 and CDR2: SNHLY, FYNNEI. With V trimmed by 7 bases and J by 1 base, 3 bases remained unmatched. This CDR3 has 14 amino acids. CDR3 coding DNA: TGTGCCAGCAACGGACAGGGAAGCAATCAGCCCCAGCATTTT. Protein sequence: CASNGQGSNQPQHF.

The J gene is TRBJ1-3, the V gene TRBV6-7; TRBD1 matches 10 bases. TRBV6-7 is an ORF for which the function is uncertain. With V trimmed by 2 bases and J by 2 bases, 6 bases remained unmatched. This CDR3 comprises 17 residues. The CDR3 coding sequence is TGTGCCAGCAGTTACCGGTGGACAGGGGGAACTGGAAACACCATATATTTT. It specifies CASSYRWTGGTGNTIYF.

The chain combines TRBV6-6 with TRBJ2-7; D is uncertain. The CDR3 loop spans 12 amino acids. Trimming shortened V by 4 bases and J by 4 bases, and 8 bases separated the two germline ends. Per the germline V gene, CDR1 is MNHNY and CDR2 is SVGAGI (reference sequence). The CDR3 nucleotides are TGTGCCAGCAGTTCGCAGATGTACGAGCAGTACTTC. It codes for CASSSQMYEQYF.

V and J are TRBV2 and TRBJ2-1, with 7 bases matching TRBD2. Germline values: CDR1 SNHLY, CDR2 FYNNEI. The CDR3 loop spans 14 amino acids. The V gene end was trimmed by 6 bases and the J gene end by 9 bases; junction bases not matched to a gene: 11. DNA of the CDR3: TGTGCCAGCAGCCGAAGCTGGGGGGGGAGTGAGCAGTTCTTC. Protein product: CASSRSWGGSEQFF.

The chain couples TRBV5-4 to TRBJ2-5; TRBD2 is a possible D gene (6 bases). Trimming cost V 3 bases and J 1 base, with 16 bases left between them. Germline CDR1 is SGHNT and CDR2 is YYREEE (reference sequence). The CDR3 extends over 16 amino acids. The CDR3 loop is CASSSSLGSLQETQYF. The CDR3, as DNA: TGTGCCAGCAGCTCGTCACTCGGGAGTCTCCAAGAGACCCAGTACTTC. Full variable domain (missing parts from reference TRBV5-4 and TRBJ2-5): ETGVTQSPTHLIKTRGQQVTLRCSSQSGHNTVSWYQQALGQGPQFIFQYYREEENGRGNFPPRFSGLQFPNYSSELNVNALELDDSALYLCASSSSLGSLQETQYFGPGTRLLVL.

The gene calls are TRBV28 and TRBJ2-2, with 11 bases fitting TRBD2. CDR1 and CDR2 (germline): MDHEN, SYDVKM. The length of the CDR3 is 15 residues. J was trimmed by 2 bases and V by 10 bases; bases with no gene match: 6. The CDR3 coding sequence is TGTGCCACCCAACTAGCGGGAGCTAACACCGGGGAGCTGTTTTTT. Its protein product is CATQLAGANTGELFF.

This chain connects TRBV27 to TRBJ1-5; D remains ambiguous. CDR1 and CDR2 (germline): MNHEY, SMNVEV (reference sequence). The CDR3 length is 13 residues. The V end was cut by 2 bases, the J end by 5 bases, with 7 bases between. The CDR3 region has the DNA TGTGCCAGCAGTTTAGCCCACGATCAGCCCCAGCATTTT. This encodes CASSLAHDQPQHF.

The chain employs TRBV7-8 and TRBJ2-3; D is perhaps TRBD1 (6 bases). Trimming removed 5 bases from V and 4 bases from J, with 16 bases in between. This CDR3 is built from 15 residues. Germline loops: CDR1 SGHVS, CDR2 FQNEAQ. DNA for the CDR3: TGTGCCAGCAGCAGCGTCAGGGGATCACCAGATACGCAGTATTTT. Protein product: CASSSVRGSPDTQYF.

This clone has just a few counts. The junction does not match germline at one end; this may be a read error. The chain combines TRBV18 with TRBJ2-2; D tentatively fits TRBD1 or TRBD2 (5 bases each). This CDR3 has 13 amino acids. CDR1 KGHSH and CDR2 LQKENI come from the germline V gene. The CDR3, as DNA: TGTGCCAGCTCTCCACGGGACGCGGGGGAGCTGTTTTTT. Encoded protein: CASSPRDAGELFF.

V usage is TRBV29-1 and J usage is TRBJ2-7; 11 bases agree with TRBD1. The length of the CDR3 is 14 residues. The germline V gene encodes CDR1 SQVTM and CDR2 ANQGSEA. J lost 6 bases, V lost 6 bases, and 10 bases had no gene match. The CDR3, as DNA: TGCAGCGTGTCACCGGGACAGGGGGGTTCCGAGCAGTACTTC. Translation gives CSVSPGQGGSEQYF.

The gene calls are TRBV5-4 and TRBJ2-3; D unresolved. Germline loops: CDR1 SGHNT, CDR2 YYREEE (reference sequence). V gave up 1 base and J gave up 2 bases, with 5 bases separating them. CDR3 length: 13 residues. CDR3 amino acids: CASSLIATDTQYF. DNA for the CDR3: TGTGCCAGCAGCTTGATCGCCACAGATACGCAGTATTTT.

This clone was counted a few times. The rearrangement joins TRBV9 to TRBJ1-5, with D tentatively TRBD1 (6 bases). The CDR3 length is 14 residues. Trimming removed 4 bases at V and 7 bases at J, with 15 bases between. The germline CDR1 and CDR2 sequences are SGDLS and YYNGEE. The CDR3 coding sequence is TGTGCCAGCAGCCAACAGGGTGGGAGGCAGCCCCAGCATTTT. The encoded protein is CASSQQGGRQPQHF.

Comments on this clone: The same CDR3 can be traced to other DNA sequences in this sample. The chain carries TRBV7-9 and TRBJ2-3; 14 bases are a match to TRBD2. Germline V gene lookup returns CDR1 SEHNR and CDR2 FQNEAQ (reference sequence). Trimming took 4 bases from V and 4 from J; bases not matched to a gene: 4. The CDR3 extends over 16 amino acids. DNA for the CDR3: TGTGCCAGCAGCTCGGGACTAGCGGGAGTAGCAGATACGCAGTATTTT. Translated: CASSSGLAGVADTQYF.

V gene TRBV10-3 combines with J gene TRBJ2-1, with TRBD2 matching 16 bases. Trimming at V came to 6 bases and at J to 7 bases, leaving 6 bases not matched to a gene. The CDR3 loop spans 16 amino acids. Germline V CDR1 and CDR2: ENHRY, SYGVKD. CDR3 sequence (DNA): TGTGCCATCAGCGGGACTAGCGGGGGGGCTTGGAATGAGCAGTTCTTC. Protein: CAISGTSGGAWNEQFF.

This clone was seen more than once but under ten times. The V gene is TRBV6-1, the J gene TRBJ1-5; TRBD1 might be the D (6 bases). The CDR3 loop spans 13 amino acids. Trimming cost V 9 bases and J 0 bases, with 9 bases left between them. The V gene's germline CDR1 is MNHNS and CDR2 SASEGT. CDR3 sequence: CASKGVSNQPQHF. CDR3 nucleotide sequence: TGTGCCAGTAAGGGGGTTAGCAATCAGCCCCAGCATTTT.

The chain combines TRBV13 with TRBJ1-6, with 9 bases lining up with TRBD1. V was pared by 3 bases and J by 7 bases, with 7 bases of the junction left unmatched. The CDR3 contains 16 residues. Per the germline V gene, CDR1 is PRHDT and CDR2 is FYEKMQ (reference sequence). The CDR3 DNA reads TGTGCCAGCAGCTTGTACGGGACAGGGCTAAATTCACCCCTCCACTTT. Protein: CASSLYGTGLNSPLHF.

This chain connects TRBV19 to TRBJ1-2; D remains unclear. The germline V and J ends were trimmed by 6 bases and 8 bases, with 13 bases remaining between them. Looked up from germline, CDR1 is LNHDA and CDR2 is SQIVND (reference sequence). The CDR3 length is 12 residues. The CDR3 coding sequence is TGTGCCAGTAGATACGCCGCGGGGGGCTACACCTTC. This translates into CASRYAAGGYTF.

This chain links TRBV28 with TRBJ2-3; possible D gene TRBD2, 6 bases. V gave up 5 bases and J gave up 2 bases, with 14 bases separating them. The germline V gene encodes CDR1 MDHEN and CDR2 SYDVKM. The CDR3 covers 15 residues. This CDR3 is CASSPRGEATDTQYF. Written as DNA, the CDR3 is TGTGCCAGCAGTCCCCGAGGGGAGGCCACAGATACGCAGTATTTT.

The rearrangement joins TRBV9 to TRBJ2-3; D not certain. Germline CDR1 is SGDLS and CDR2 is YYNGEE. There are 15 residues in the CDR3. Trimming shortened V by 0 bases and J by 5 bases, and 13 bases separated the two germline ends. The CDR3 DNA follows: TGTGCCAGCAGCGTAGTCTCTACCAGAGGAGATACGCAGTATTTT. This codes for CASSVVSTRGDTQYF.

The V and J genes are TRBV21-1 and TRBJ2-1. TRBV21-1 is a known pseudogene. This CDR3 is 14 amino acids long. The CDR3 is CASSKVKASDEQFF. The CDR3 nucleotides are TGTGCCAGCAGCAAAGTCAAGGCTTCGGATGAGCAGTTCTTC.